Listed below are T cell receptor beta chains from one sample, sequenced in a study of T cells after yellow fever vaccination. Using its own MiXCR run on the 5' RACE reads, TCRdb lists one record per CDR3 protein. The table lists hundreds of thousands of distinct CDR3 sequences, 8.7% of them singletons, with about a sixth in the top ten. The specimen was PBMCs, collected on the day of the first yellow fever vaccination. The receptors originated from a man younger than 30 who received the YFV17D yellow fever vaccine. Both conserved end residues are part of each CDR3. The D gene is left open where the match is weak. Clone size is given for some rows only: seen once, a few or many times, or a class if the clone is expanded.

clone size	D gene	J gene	V gene	CDR3 protein	CDR3 DNA
-	TRBD2	TRBJ2-4	TRBV12-3/TRBV12-4	CASSLGTSGAHPKNIQYF	TGTGCCAGCAGTTTGGGGACTAGCGGGGCCCACCCAAAAAACATTCAGTACTTC
-	TRBD2	TRBJ2-1	TRBV12-3/TRBV12-4	CASRTKRGASHNEQFF	TGTGCCAGCAGAACTAAGCGGGGGGCAAGCCACAATGAGCAGTTCTTC
few	TRBD1	TRBJ1-6	TRBV28	CATQGETAYSPLHF	TGTGCCACTCAGGGGGAGACAGCCTATTCACCCCTCCACTTT
-	TRBD1	TRBJ2-5	TRBV7-2	CASSSNSGGWETQYF	TGTGCCAGCAGCTCGAATTCAGGGGGTTGGGAGACCCAGTACTTC
few	-	TRBJ1-1	TRBV5-1	CASSFRGVGTEAFF	TGCGCCAGCAGCTTCAGGGGAGTGGGCACTGAAGCTTTCTTT
-	-	TRBJ2-3	TRBV24-1	CATSDFPSEGADTQYF	TGTGCCACCAGTGATTTCCCCTCCGAGGGCGCAGATACGCAGTATTTT
-	TRBD2	TRBJ2-3	TRBV19	CASRIAGGPETQYF	TGTGCCAGCAGAATAGCGGGGGGCCCCGAAACGCAGTATTTT
-	-	TRBJ1-4	TRBV5-1	CASSWGPGTLEKLFF	TGCGCCAGCAGCTGGGGCCCAGGGACCCTCGAAAAACTGTTTTTT
many	TRBD2	TRBJ2-5	TRBV7-3	CASSFGGVQETQYF	TGTGCCAGCAGCTTTGGGGGGGTTCAAGAGACCCAGTACTTC
few	-	TRBJ1-6	TRBV6-1	CASRTVIYNSPLHF	TGTGCCAGCAGGACGGTGATCTATAATTCACCCCTCCACTTT
few	-	TRBJ2-7	TRBV10-3	CAISESGGGYYEQYF	TGTGCCATCAGTGAGTCGGGAGGAGGGTACTACGAGCAGTACTTC
many	TRBD2	TRBJ2-3	TRBV2	CASSVSGVGDTQYF	TGTGCCAGCAGTGTAAGCGGGGTGGGAGATACGCAGTATTTT
-	TRBD2	TRBJ2-1	TRBV9	CASSVGSGGYNEQFF	TGTGCCAGCAGCGTAGGTAGCGGGGGTTACAATGAGCAGTTCTTC
few	-	TRBJ2-5	TRBV9	CASSADPAGPTTLFETQYF	TGTGCCAGCAGCGCGGACCCCGCGGGACCCACTACCCTATTCGAGACCCAGTACTTC
once	-	TRBJ2-3	TRBV5-4	CASSDGTTRGTQYF	TGTGCCAGCAGCGACGGAACCACCCGGGGTACGCAGTATTTT
-	-	TRBJ2-1	TRBV24-1	CATSDPADFSYNEQFF	TGTGCCACCAGTGACCCCGCGGACTTCAGCTACAATGAGCAGTTCTTC
-	-	TRBJ1-2	TRBV6-6	CASRDSEYYGYTF	TGTGCCAGCAGAGACTCAGAATACTATGGCTACACCTTC
many	-	TRBJ2-3	TRBV12-3/TRBV12-4	CASSFGPASTDTQYF	TGTGCCAGCAGTTTCGGGCCGGCTAGCACAGATACGCAGTATTTT
few	TRBD2	TRBJ2-5	TRBV2	CASSGGLGTETQYF	TGTGCCAGCAGTGGGGGACTAGGTACGGAGACCCAGTACTTC
few	-	TRBJ1-5	TRBV4-1	CASSDNRVWSNQPQHF	TGCGCCAGCAGCGATAACAGGGTTTGGAGCAATCAGCCCCAGCATTTT
-	TRBD1	TRBJ2-1	TRBV12-5	CASGFGTGVFEQFF	TGTGCTAGTGGTTTCGGGACAGGAGTCTTTGAGCAGTTCTTC
many	-	TRBJ2-3	TRBV6-2/TRBV6-3	CASSGRGTSTDTQYF	TGTGCCAGCAGTGGCCGGGGGACGAGCACAGATACGCAGTATTTT
-	-	TRBJ2-1	TRBV6-5	CASSYRWGGEQFF	TGTGCCAGCAGTTACCGTTGGGGCGGTGAGCAGTTCTTC
few	-	TRBJ2-1	TRBV13	CASSLREGYNEQFF	TGTGCCAGCAGCTTGCGAGAGGGCTACAATGAGCAGTTCTTC
-	-	TRBJ1-5	TRBV9	CASSVDYTQPQHF	TGTGCCAGCAGCGTAGATTATACTCAGCCCCAGCATTTT
-	-	TRBJ2-2	TRBV15	CATGYGPNTGELFF	TGTGCCACCGGATACGGGCCGAACACCGGGGAGCTGTTTTTT
few	TRBD1	TRBJ1-2	TRBV4-1	CASSQDPGQRYGYTF	TGCGCCAGCAGCCAAGATCCGGGACAGAGATATGGCTACACCTTC
few	-	TRBJ2-1	TRBV20-1	CSADKSSYNEQFF	TGCAGTGCCGACAAGAGCTCCTACAATGAGCAGTTCTTC
-	TRBD2	TRBJ2-2	TRBV7-6	CASSPRGTSGKTTGELFF	TGTGCCAGCAGCCCCCGAGGGACTAGCGGGAAAACCACCGGGGAGCTGTTTTTT
-	TRBD1	TRBJ2-5	TRBV25-1	CASRPGQGFLETQYF	TGTGCCAGCAGACCGGGACAGGGGTTTTTAGAGACCCAGTACTTC
few	-	TRBJ1-6	TRBV5-1	CASSWTGVNSPLHF	TGCGCCAGCAGCTGGACGGGGGTAAATTCACCCCTCCACTTT
-	-	TRBJ2-3	TRBV6-5	CASSYSRDSRKDTQYF	TGTGCCAGCAGTTACTCGAGAGACAGCCGCAAAGATACGCAGTATTTT
few	-	TRBJ1-3	TRBV18	CASSPAYSGNTIYF	TGTGCCAGCTCCCCGGCTTACTCTGGAAACACCATATATTTT
many	-	TRBJ1-2	TRBV6-2/TRBV6-3	CASSPDGAYGYTF	TGTGCCAGCAGTCCCGACGGTGCCTATGGCTACACCTTC
few	-	TRBJ2-4	TRBV12-3/TRBV12-4	CASSLVTFNIQYF	TGTGCCAGCAGTTTAGTGACTTTTAACATTCAGTACTTC
-	-	TRBJ2-5	TRBV15	CATSTGLGTAETQYF	TGTGCCACCAGCACTGGGTTGGGAACGGCGGAGACCCAGTACTTC
-	-	TRBJ1-2	TRBV6-5	CASSYRSASGGYTF	TGTGCCAGCAGTTACCGGTCGGCCTCCGGGGGCTACACCTTC
-	TRBD2	TRBJ2-1	TRBV5-1	CASSLDGRGAVNEQFF	TGCGCCAGCAGCTTGGATGGGCGGGGGGCTGTGAATGAGCAGTTCTTC
few	TRBD1	TRBJ1-6	TRBV7-2	CASSLGQGSPLHF	TGTGCCAGCAGCTTGGGACAGGGATCACCCCTCCACTTT
-	-	TRBJ1-2	TRBV12-3/TRBV12-4	CASSFKGGYTF	TGTGCCAGCAGTTTCAAAGGTGGCTACACCTTC
-	TRBD2	TRBJ2-5	TRBV24-1	CATSIRLAGGQETQYF	TGTGCCACCAGTATACGACTAGCGGGGGGCCAAGAGACCCAGTACTTC
-	-	TRBJ2-7	TRBV7-3	CASSLRPGPSYEQYF	TGTGCCAGCAGCCTCAGACCCGGCCCCTCCTACGAGCAGTACTTC
few	TRBD2	TRBJ2-3	TRBV11-2	CASSPRTSGGTTSTDTQYF	TGTGCCAGCAGCCCCAGGACTAGCGGGGGCACTACCTCCACAGATACGCAGTATTTT
few	TRBD1	TRBJ1-4	TRBV2	CASSRQGPNEKLFF	TGTGCCAGCAGTCGACAGGGTCCCAATGAAAAACTGTTTTTT
many	TRBD2	TRBJ2-1	TRBV4-3	CASSQDGTSGGREQFF	TGCGCCAGCAGCCAAGACGGGACTAGCGGGGGGAGGGAGCAGTTCTTC